Sequencing of this TCR beta chain was carried out in a study of OX40 agonist ivuxolimab in advanced cancers. For the study at large: Those enrolled were 80% to 85% male, with a mean age of around 58 years and ages from roughly 20 to 85. The eligibility criteria allowed prior anti-PD-1, anti-PD-L1 or anti-CTLA-4 therapy, and 30% to 40% had some.

The repertoire was sequenced with immunoSEQ multiplex PCR; TCRdb's copy has only in-frame clones and lacks some. The sample holds about 58,000 clones; roughly 87% are singletons and the top ten take approximately 3.2%. A word on this clone: Its antigen is not known.

Patients were excluded for autoimmune disease history or systemic immunosuppression. Study-wide results and caveats: At 0.1 to 3.0 mg/kg and by week 6, clonal expansion occurred in CD4+ and CD8+ blood T cells.

The CDR3 totals 14 residues. Germline assignment: CDR1 MDHEN and CDR2 SYDVKM. V lost 5 bases, J lost 0 bases, and 5 bases lay in between. The origin of this receptor is an adult with an advanced solid tumor such as melanoma, head and neck, liver or kidney cancer. This rearrangement joins TRBV28 to TRBJ1-6, with D unresolved. This specimen was CD4+ or CD8+ T cells sorted from blood, taken in a trial of the OX40 agonist ivuxolimab. Here the CDR3 reads CASSQSSYNSPLHF. The CDR3 nucleotides read TGTGCCAGCAGTCAGAGCTCCTATAATTCACCCCTCCACTTT.